This record covers a single T cell receptor (beta chain). The data belong to a study of blood T cell repertoires in COVID-19. Looking at the study overall: Material from acute and convalescent COVID-19 was sourced from the United States, Italy and Spain.

Source study methods: Cell counts per sample came from amplifying reference gene primers. Measured with immunoSEQ multiplex PCR; TCRdb has only the in-frame clones, and not every one. V, J and clone size were drawn from that table, and D and trimming were deduced from the DNA. The sample has fewer than 200,000 clones; 80% to 85% are singletons. CDR1 and CDR2 from the germline V gene are SEHNR and FQNEAQ (reference sequence). The CDR3 loop spans 13 amino acids. J gave up 8 bases and V 2 bases, and 2 bases lay outside the gene matches. The clonotype originates from a woman aged 70 to 79 with COVID-19, enrolled during active disease. Input material: peripheral blood. V is TRBV7-9 and J is TRBJ2-2; 7 bases map to TRBD2. Here the CDR3 reads CASSLLAAGELFF. The CDR3 nucleotides read TGTGCCAGCAGCTTACTAGCGGCTGGGGAGCTGTTTTTT.